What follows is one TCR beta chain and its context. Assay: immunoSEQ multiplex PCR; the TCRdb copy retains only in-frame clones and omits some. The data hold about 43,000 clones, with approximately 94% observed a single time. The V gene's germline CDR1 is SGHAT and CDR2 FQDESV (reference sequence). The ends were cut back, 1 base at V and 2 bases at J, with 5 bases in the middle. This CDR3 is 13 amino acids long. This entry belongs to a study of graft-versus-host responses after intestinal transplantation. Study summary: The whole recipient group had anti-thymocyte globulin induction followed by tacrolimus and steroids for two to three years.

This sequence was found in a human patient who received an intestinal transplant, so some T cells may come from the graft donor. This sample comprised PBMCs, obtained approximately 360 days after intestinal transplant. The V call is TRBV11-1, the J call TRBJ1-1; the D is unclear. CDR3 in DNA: TGTGCCAGCAGCTTAGGTACAAACACTGAAGCTTTCTTT. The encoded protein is CASSLGTNTEAFF.